This T cell receptor beta chain was identified in a study of blood T cell repertoires in COVID-19. Sequenced by immunoSEQ multiplex PCR; TCRdb stores in-frame clones only, minus some. This table holds 250,000 to 350,000 clones, roughly 83% found once. The sequence came from a human donor with COVID-19, enrolled during active disease. The donor label of this sample is uncertain. Material for sequencing was peripheral blood.

The DNA of the CDR3 is TGTGCCAGCAGCGTAGAGACAGTCTCCTACGAGCAGTACTTC. As protein: CASSVETVSYEQYF. J is TRBJ2-7 and V is TRBV9; TRBD1 might be the D (5 bases). This CDR3 comprises 14 residues. V was trimmed by 0 bases and J by 0 bases, leaving 7 bases between them. Germline V gives CDR1 SGDLS, CDR2 YYNGEE.